Sequencing of this T cell receptor beta chain was carried out in a study of T cell responses to AZD1222 COVID-19 vaccine. As regards this clone: What it recognizes is unknown.

The J segment lost 6 bases and the V segment lost 3 bases, leaving 5 bases of the junction unmatched. Per the germline V gene, CDR1 is MNHEY and CDR2 is SVGAGI. The CDR3 contains 14 residues. Assay: immunoSEQ multiplex PCR; the TCRdb copy retains only in-frame clones and omits some. This repertoire shows roughly 70,000 clones, about 90% found once; its top ten account for approximately 1.2%. Study-wide points: Unmutated variant regions are reportedly the target of nearly half of TCRs that are spike-specific. Spike was spanned by vaccine-associated CD4 TCRs, with dominance at 160-218 and 743-854. Repertoire samples came only from after the peak T cell response.

The sample here was peripheral blood, taken 28 days after the second AZD1222 dose. This clonotype was sampled from an adult who received the AZD1222 COVID-19 vaccine. The chain recombines TRBV6-5 with TRBJ2-1; TRBD2 matches 7 bases. Here the CDR3 DNA reads TGTGCCAGCAGTTATGGCCTAGCGGCCAATGAGCAGTTCTTC. It codes for CASSYGLAANEQFF.